The entry below describes one TCR beta chain. No cognate antigen has been identified for it. Per-base qualities were not stored, and no clone one base away is much larger. Genomic DNA was isolated from the sorted cells so that the TCRbeta CDR3 region could be sequenced. TCRbeta CDR3 regions were sequenced using the immunoSEQ Assay. Entries here come from immuneACCESS through TCRdb and include only in-frame sequences with V and J called. Some clones fail to appear in such tables; in the studies checked, an unresolved V gene covers under half of the shortfall, and the cause of the remainder is unknown. This sample comprises nearly 80,000 clones, around four fifths of them detected only once. 25% of the sample belongs to the ten largest clones. The sample comes from a study of OX40 agonist ivuxolimab in advanced cancers. Looking at the study overall: Ivuxolimab was an agonistic, fully human IgG2 monoclonal antibody directed against OX40 (CD134), a costimulatory receptor. Intravenous ivuxolimab was administered to patients every 2 weeks at six dose levels: 0.01, 0.1, 0.3, 1.5, 3 and 10 mg/kg. Among the 52 dose-escalation patients, around 19 had hepatocellular carcinoma, some 15 melanoma, 9 renal cell carcinoma and 9 head and neck cancer. In the dose-escalation cohort, 82.7% of patients were male, and the mean age was roughly 60 years with a range of roughly 23 to 79. Patients were allowed to have had prior anti-PD-1, anti-PD-L1 or anti-CTLA-4 therapy, and 30% to 40% of the dose-escalation patients had previously received checkpoint inhibitors. Three dose-escalation patients achieved partial responses, one with hepatocellular carcinoma and two with cutaneous melanoma. Peripheral TCRbeta sequencing aimed to test whether ivuxolimab altered TCR sequence diversity and caused clonal T-cell expansion. The monotherapy dose-escalation portion (N of about 49 patients) of the phase I ivuxolimab trial is reported in the paper.

Taken from cysteine to phenylalanine, the CDR3 has 12 residues. The entry retains the CDR3 DNA only, 36 bases that are in frame from base 1. Trimming leaves V shorter by 5 bases and J shorter by 2 bases, with the junction holding 1 base beyond the gene matches. CDR1 and CDR2 were assigned from the germline V gene (reference sequence) as GTSNPN and SVGIG. The full study reports these points: Low levels of normalized T-cell clonal expansion were also seen in some nonresponding patients. Partial responders in the 0.1-3.0 mg/kg groups had among the lowest normalized peripheral clonal expansion, especially among CD8+ T cells. The antigen specificity of the peripheral T cells that underwent clonal expansion was not determined. At doses from 0.1 to 3.0 mg/kg, clonal expansion was seen in both CD4+ and CD8+ blood T cells between baseline and week 6. On average, CD8+ T cells showed more expanded clones than CD4+ T cells after ivuxolimab.

Patients with autoimmune disease history or receiving systemic immunosuppression were excluded from the trial. Peripheral blood for TCR sequencing was collected from all dose cohorts at baseline, on cycle 4 day 1, and on cycle 7 day 1. The samples were taken from a phase I, first-in-human, multicenter, open-label dose-escalation trial of ivuxolimab. Adults with locally advanced or metastatic melanoma, renal cell, hepatocellular, or head and neck squamous cell carcinoma were enrolled in the trial. Before TCR sequencing, CD4+ and CD8+ T cells were separately sorted from peripheral blood. This sequence uses TRBV30 and TRBJ1-1, with TRBD1 identical over 8 junction bases. This TCR came from an adult with an advanced solid tumor such as melanoma, head and neck, liver or kidney cancer. Sequenced material: CD4+ or CD8+ T cells sorted from blood, taken in a trial of the OX40 agonist ivuxolimab. The encoded CDR3 is CAWGTGNTEAFF. Read as DNA, the sequence is TGTGCCTGGGGGACAGGTAACACTGAAGCTTTCTTT.